The 27 T cell receptor beta chains in this list originate from one sample, sequenced in a study of blood T cell repertoires in COVID-19. The repertoire was sequenced with immunoSEQ multiplex PCR; TCRdb's copy has only in-frame clones and lacks some. The table lists approximately 200,000 clones, roughly 82% of them singletons. The source material was PBMCs or T cells enriched from blood (not recorded which). Receptors originate from a man aged 35-49 years who had recovered from COVID-19.

The chain employs TRBV7-2 and TRBJ1-1, with D tentatively TRBD1 (6 bases). CDR3 length equals 15 residues. The germline V and J ends were trimmed by 5 bases and 0 bases, with 13 bases remaining between them. Germline-derived CDR1 and CDR2 are SGHTA and FQGNSA. CDR3 nucleotide sequence: TGTGCCAGCAGCCCGGGGGGGGCCATGAACACTGAAGCTTTCTTT. This codes for CASSPGGAMNTEAFF.

The gene calls are TRBV5-1 and TRBJ1-6; TRBD1 is a possible D gene (5 bases). Trimming removed 0 bases at V and 5 bases at J, with 6 bases between. The CDR3 runs to 14 residues. Germline values: CDR1 SGHRS, CDR2 YFSETQ. This CDR3 reads CASSLAGDNSPLHF. Here the CDR3 DNA reads TGCGCCAGCAGCTTGGCGGGGGATAATTCACCCCTCCACTTT.

This clone has only a few counts. The V gene is TRBV7-2, the J gene TRBJ1-5, with 7 positions matching TRBD1. Germline lookup yields CDR1 SGHTA and CDR2 FQGNSA. The J segment lost 3 bases and the V segment lost 6 bases, leaving 8 bases of the junction unmatched. The CDR3 has 15 amino acids. The CDR3 nucleotides are TGTGCCAGCAGTTACGACAGGGTCCTCAATCAGCCCCAGCATTTT. Translating it yields CASSYDRVLNQPQHF.

This clone was seen a handful of times. The chain carries TRBV4-3 and TRBJ2-2; D not certain. From germline, CDR1 is LGHNA and CDR2 YSLEER. V shed 8 bases and J shed 1 base, with 8 bases lying between them. The CDR3 is 13 residues long. The CDR3 sequence: CASGPVNTGELFF. The CDR3 DNA reads as TGCGCCAGCGGTCCGGTGAACACCGGGGAGCTGTTTTTT.

This clone appeared a single time. The chain combines TRBV19 with TRBJ1-2; D is perhaps TRBD1 (6 bases). CDR3 length: 14 residues. CDR1 LNHDA and CDR2 SQIVND come from the germline V gene (reference sequence). Trimming removed 7 bases from V and 0 bases from J, with 12 bases in between. The DNA for the CDR3 is TGTGCCAGTAAAGTAACAGGGACTAACTATGGCTACACCTTC. The encoded protein is CASKVTGTNYGYTF.

The rearrangement links TRBV19 to TRBJ1-3; D remains unclear. The CDR3 is made up of 15 amino acids. Trimming stripped 3 bases from V and 0 bases from J, with 9 bases between. Germline V lookup: CDR1 LNHDA, CDR2 SQIVND (reference sequence). CDR3 sequence (DNA): TGTGCCAGTAGTATCACAGTCGGCTCTGGAAACACCATATATTTT. Its protein product is CASSITVGSGNTIYF. Full variable domain (rest looked up from reference TRBV19 and TRBJ1-3): DGGITQSPKYLFRKEGQNVTLSCEQNLNHDAMYWYRQDPGQGLRLIYYSQIVNDFQKGDIAEGYSVSREKKESFPLTVTSAQKNPTAFYLCASSITVGSGNTIYFGEGSWLTVV.

V is TRBV11-2 and J is TRBJ2-1, with 9 positions matching TRBD2. CDR1 is SGHAT, CDR2 FQNNGV, per germline. V gave up 6 bases and J gave up 7 bases; unmatched junction bases: 10. The CDR3 runs 15 residues. The CDR3 nucleotides are TGTGCCAGCAGGTCTCTGCGGGAGGGCCGTAATGAGCAGTTCTTC. It encodes CASRSLREGRNEQFF.

The chain carries TRBV6-5 and TRBJ1-2; D is ambiguous. V lost 3 bases and J 4 bases, leaving 6 bases between the germline ends. The V gene's germline CDR1 is MNHEY and CDR2 SVGAGI. The CDR3 spans 12 residues. CDR3 coding DNA: TGTGCCAGCAGTTATAGCAGCTATGGCTACACCTTC. Its protein is CASSYSSYGYTF.

The chain uses TRBV19 and TRBJ1-2, with TRBD1 matching 8 bases. The V and J ends lost 3 bases and 2 bases, in that order; junction bases with no gene match: 2. This CDR3 comprises 14 residues. CDR1 is LNHDA, CDR2 SQIVND, per germline (reference sequence). CDR3 residues: CASSIGTGNYGYTF. Written as DNA, the CDR3 is TGTGCCAGTAGTATTGGGACAGGCAACTATGGCTACACCTTC.

About this clone itself: A junction end diverges from the germline sequence, so it may reflect a read error. The genes are TRBV7-6 and TRBJ2-3; D is undetermined. The CDR3 loop spans 11 amino acids. CDR1 and CDR2 from the germline V gene are SGHVS and FNYEAQ. This CDR3 is CASSLGDFLDF. Written as DNA, the CDR3 is TGTGCCAGCAGCTTAGGTGACTTTTTGGATTTT.

Here the CDR3 DNA reads TGTGCCAGCTCACCGAGTGGCCCACAGGGGGGTACTGAAGCTTTCTTT. Protein sequence: CASSPSGPQGGTEAFF. The chain is built from TRBV18 and TRBJ1-1; TRBD1 matches at 8 bases. V shed 3 bases, J shed 5 bases, and the junction held 11 bases outside the gene matches. The V gene's germline CDR1 is KGHSH and CDR2 LQKENI. This CDR3 contains 16 residues.

J is TRBJ2-7 and V is TRBV3-1 (or the pseudogene TRBV3-2); 12 bases fit TRBD2. The CDR3 length is 16 residues. The germline CDR1 and CDR2 sequences are LGHDT and YNNKEL (reference sequence). After removal of 4 bases from V and 4 bases from J, the junction contained 8 bases not matched to a gene. The CDR3 nucleotides read TGTGCCAGCAGCCCCCGACTAGCGGGAGTTTTATACGAGCAGTACTTC. Encoded protein: CASSPRLAGVLYEQYF.

This chain joins TRBV19 and TRBJ1-2; 9 nucleotides match TRBD1. V gave up 6 bases and J gave up 4 bases; unmatched junction bases: 15. The CDR3 consists of 17 residues. The germline CDR1 and CDR2 sequences are LNHDA and SQIVND (reference sequence). The DNA of the CDR3 is TGTGCCAGTAGCCCGGACAGGGGAACGAGGCAATTCTATGGCTACACCTTC. It codes for CASSPDRGTRQFYGYTF.

V usage is TRBV7-9 and J usage is TRBJ2-1, with 8 bases identical to TRBD2. Per germline, CDR1 SEHNR and CDR2 FQNEAQ (reference sequence). The CDR3 is made up of 15 amino acids. J lost 10 bases, V lost 7 bases, and 15 bases had no gene match. Here the CDR3 reads CASNVGLALGEEQFF. For the CDR3, the DNA is TGTGCCAGCAATGTCGGACTAGCATTGGGGGAGGAGCAGTTCTTC.

CDR3 in amino acids: CASSLLGRGYQGQFF. For the CDR3, the DNA is TGTGCCAGCAGTCTCCTCGGGAGGGGGTATCAGGGGCAGTTCTTC. The gene calls are TRBV6-5 and TRBJ2-1; 8 bases match TRBD2. The V and J ends lost 5 bases and 12 bases, in that order; junction bases with no gene match: 15. The CDR3 spans 15 residues. Germline V lookup: CDR1 MNHEY, CDR2 SVGAGI.

V is TRBV18 and J is TRBJ2-7, with 7 bases identical to TRBD2. The CDR3 loop spans 15 amino acids. J was trimmed by 4 bases and V by 3 bases; bases with no gene match: 9. In germline, CDR1 is KGHSH, CDR2 LQKENI. The DNA for the CDR3 is TGTGCCAGCTCACCTGCAGCGGGAAGCGAGTACGAGCAGTACGTC. This sequence encodes CASSPAAGSEYEQYV.

The rearrangement links TRBV9 to TRBJ1-6, with D tentatively TRBD1 (6 bases). CDR1 SGDLS and CDR2 YYNGEE come from the germline V gene. The V end was cut by 2 bases, the J end by 13 bases, with 16 bases between. CDR3 length equals 14 residues. In DNA, the CDR3 is TGTGCCAGCAGCGTGGCAGGATTGCAGGGGCCCCTCCACTTT. This encodes CASSVAGLQGPLHF.

This chain links TRBV27 with TRBJ2-3; D is perhaps TRBD2 (5 bases). The V gene's germline CDR1 is MNHEY and CDR2 SMNVEV (reference sequence). The CDR3 spans 19 residues. The V and J ends lost 5 bases and 2 bases respectively, with 26 bases between them. The CDR3 spells CASSLKPPLTGRITDTQYF. The CDR3 DNA reads as TGTGCCAGCAGTCTGAAACCCCCTTTGACGGGAAGAATCACAGATACGCAGTATTTT.

The chain recombines TRBV5-4 with TRBJ2-1, with 8 bases that match TRBD2. V lost 3 bases to trimming and J lost 5 bases; unmatched junction nucleotides: 10. CDR3 length: 16 residues. CDR1 is SGHNT, CDR2 YYREEE, per germline (reference sequence). The DNA of the CDR3 is TGTGCCAGCAGCTCGGGGACCGGGACTAGAGACAATGAGCAGTTCTTC. Its translation: CASSSGTGTRDNEQFF. Variable domain in full (rest from reference TRBV5-4 and TRBJ2-1): ETGVTQSPTHLIKTRGQQVTLRCSSQSGHNTVSWYQQALGQGPQFIFQYYREEENGRGNFPPRFSGLQFPNYSSELNVNALELDDSALYLCASSSGTGTRDNEQFFGPGTRLTVL.

This clone was recorded a few times. The chain couples TRBV7-9 to TRBJ2-2; tentative D call: TRBD2 (5 bases). The CDR3 spans 17 residues. The germline gives CDR1 SEHNR, CDR2 FQNEAQ (reference sequence). Trimming removed 1 base at V and 4 bases at J, with 16 bases between. The CDR3 loop reads CASSLERRGWGTGELFF. CDR3 DNA: TGTGCCAGCAGCTTAGAGCGTCGGGGATGGGGCACCGGGGAGCTGTTTTTT. The full variable domain, with the rest looked up from reference TRBV7-9 and TRBJ2-2, is DTGVSQNPRHKITKRGQNVTFRCDPISEHNRLYWYRQTLGQGPEFLTYFQNEAQLEKSRLLSDRFSAERPKGSFSTLEIQRTEQGDSAMYLCASSLERRGWGTGELFFGEGSRLTVL.

The V call is TRBV28, the J call TRBJ2-7; maybe TRBD2 (5 bases). The CDR3 extends over 15 amino acids. Germline CDR1 reads MDHEN; CDR2 reads SYDVKM. The germline V and J ends were trimmed by 7 bases and 5 bases, with 21 bases remaining between them. The CDR3 spells CASNPTRAAGNEQYF. The CDR3 DNA sequence: TGTGCCAGCAACCCTACGCGGGCTGCTGGCAACGAGCAGTACTTC.

This chain uses TRBV6-4 with TRBJ2-2; D call uncertain. V dropped 7 bases and J dropped 7 bases, with 10 bases sitting between them. The CDR3 extends over 12 amino acids. Per the germline V gene, CDR1 is MRHNA and CDR2 is SNTAGT. Here the CDR3 DNA reads TGTGCCAGCAAATACTTCATCGGGGAGCTGTTTTTT. Amino acid sequence: CASKYFIGELFF.

The rearrangement joins TRBV3-1 (or the pseudogene TRBV3-2) to TRBJ2-3; 11 bases line up with TRBD2. This CDR3 comprises 16 residues. The J segment lost 4 bases and the V segment lost 1 base, leaving 4 bases of the junction unmatched. The V gene's germline CDR1 is LGHDT and CDR2 YNNKEL (reference sequence). CDR3 in DNA: TGTGCCAGCAGCCAAGGCGGGGGACTAGCGGCAGATACGCAGTATTTT. This encodes CASSQGGGLAADTQYF.

J is TRBJ2-1 and V is TRBV18; 9 bases are a match to TRBD2. With 3 bases clipped from V and 8 bases from J, the junction kept 5 bases outside the gene matches. Germline CDR1 and CDR2: KGHSH and LQKENI. This CDR3 region has 14 residues. The CDR3 DNA reads TGTGCCAGCTCACCCCTACTAGCGGGCGATGAGCAGTTCTTC. Translation gives CASSPLLAGDEQFF.

The V gene is TRBV14, the J gene TRBJ2-2, with TRBD1 matching over 8 bases. V was clipped by 6 bases and J by 6 bases; unmatched bases: 6. This CDR3 region has 14 residues. Germline V gene lookup returns CDR1 SGHDN and CDR2 FVKESK. This chain's CDR3 is CASRWGQAAGELFF. DNA for the CDR3: TGTGCCAGCAGATGGGGACAGGCGGCCGGGGAGCTGTTTTTT.

The V and J genes are TRBV6-2 or TRBV6-3 and TRBJ2-1; 7 nucleotides line up with TRBD2. The junction had 10 bases not matched to a gene; V was cut back by 5 bases and J by 3 bases. The CDR3 sequence is 16 residues long. Looked up from germline, CDR1 is MNHEY and CDR2 is SVGEGT. This chain's CDR3 is CASSPAGGSRYNEQFF. CDR3 coding DNA: TGTGCCAGCAGTCCGGCCGGCGGGAGTCGCTACAATGAGCAGTTCTTC.

This rearrangement joins TRBV9 to TRBJ2-5; possibly TRBD2 for D (7 bases). This CDR3 is 14 amino acids long. Germline CDR1 is SGDLS and CDR2 is YYNGEE. Deletions cut 3 bases from V and 6 bases from J, with 15 bases between. This chain's CDR3 is CASSEGGLQQTQYF. The CDR3 bases are TGTGCCAGCAGCGAGGGGGGGCTACAACAGACCCAGTACTTC.